A single sample gave rise to the 9 T cell receptor beta chains below, sequenced in a study of CD8 T cells in ankylosing spondylitis (dated by TCRdb to the late 2010s). The library was generated by 5' RACE. Data came from an Illumina HiSeq 2500. TCRdb cleaned the public reads at Q25 with fastp, built clones with MiXCR and kept in-frame beta chains. Identical CDR3 protein sequences are pooled into one entry, listed with their most common genes and DNA. The sample table records 150,000 to 200,000 distinct CDR3 sequences; 10% to 15% of these occur just once. The top ten constitute roughly 9.6% of the sample. The specimen sequenced was blood, either unsorted or a sorted T cell fraction (not recorded which). The receptors were gathered from a female donor with ankylosing spondylitis or in good health (not recorded which).

The chain recombines TRBV20-1 with TRBJ1-4, with 8 positions matching TRBD1. The CDR3 is 14 residues long. Germline CDR1 and CDR2: DFQATT and SNEGSKA (reference sequence). After removal of 6 bases from V and 4 bases from J, the junction contained 7 bases not matched to a gene. CDR3 sequence reads: CSAGQGRGNEKLFF. CDR3 coding DNA: TGCAGTGCAGGACAGGGACGGGGTAATGAAAAACTGTTTTTT.

This clonotype was seen at least ten times. The V call is TRBV19, the J call TRBJ1-5, with D possibly matching TRBD1 (5 bases). The germline CDR1 and CDR2 sequences are LNHDA and SQIVND (reference sequence). The CDR3 is 16 residues long. V was clipped by 6 bases and J by 8 bases, with 23 bases between them. Written as DNA, the CDR3 is TGTGCCAGTAGCAAATTAGGGTCGGGGCCGGATGAGCCCCAGCATTTT. Encoded protein: CASSKLGSGPDEPQHF.

This clonotype was recorded a few times. V gene TRBV20-1 combines with J gene TRBJ2-7; no clear D. The CDR3 extends over 12 amino acids. CDR1 and CDR2 from the germline V gene are DFQATT and SNEGSKA (reference sequence). Trimming pared 3 bases from V and 6 bases from J, leaving 12 bases between. CDR3 sequence reads: CSARVALGEQYF. DNA for the CDR3: TGCAGTGCTAGGGTGGCTCTGGGCGAGCAGTACTTC.

V is TRBV27 and J is TRBJ1-5, with 10 bases that match TRBD1. Germline lookup yields CDR1 MNHEY and CDR2 SMNVEV (reference sequence). With 6 bases clipped from V and 0 bases from J, the junction kept 8 bases outside the gene matches. The CDR3 spans 17 residues. The CDR3 DNA reads TGTGCCAGCAGATCCGGGACAGGGGCTTATAGCAATCAGCCCCAGCATTTT. Its translation is CASRSGTGAYSNQPQHF.

This clonotype was counted a few times. The chain recombines TRBV18 with TRBJ2-7; perhaps TRBD1 as D (6 bases). V lost 6 bases to trimming and J lost 3 bases, with 12 bases between them. Germline V lookup: CDR1 KGHSH, CDR2 LQKENI. There are 13 residues in the CDR3. The CDR3 DNA reads TGTGCCAGCTCCCTCCGGGACATCTACGAGCAGTACTTC. Translated, it gives CASSLRDIYEQYF.

This clonotype was seen ten or more times. This rearrangement joins TRBV5-6 to TRBJ1-4; 7 nucleotides line up with TRBD1. Losses at the gene ends were 0 bases for V and 7 bases for J; bases not matched to a gene: 6. The CDR3 runs to 15 residues. The germline V gene has CDR1 SGHDT and CDR2 YYEEEE. CDR3 sequence: CASSLGTGLIEKLFF. DNA of the CDR3: TGTGCCAGCAGCTTGGGGACAGGCTTGATTGAAAAACTGTTTTTT.

This clonotype occurred a few times. V and J are TRBV18 and TRBJ2-7; 8 bases match TRBD1. This CDR3 is 12 amino acids long. The germline V gene encodes CDR1 KGHSH and CDR2 LQKENI. The junction had 3 bases not matched to a gene; V was cut back by 5 bases and J by 6 bases. The CDR3 loop is CASSGQGFEQYF. The DNA for the CDR3 is TGTGCCAGCTCAGGACAGGGTTTCGAGCAGTACTTC.

At least ten counts were recorded for this clonotype. The V gene is TRBV5-1, the J gene TRBJ2-7, with 13 positions matching TRBD2. Germline CDR1 SGHRS, CDR2 YFSETQ. The CDR3 contains 17 residues. V was pared by 3 bases and J by 6 bases, with 12 bases of the junction left unmatched. This CDR3 reads CASSSDPGLAGVAEQYF. The CDR3 nucleotides are TGCGCCAGCAGCTCCGACCCAGGACTAGCGGGAGTTGCCGAGCAGTACTTC.

In its sample, this clonotype was seen a few times. At one of its ends the junction is not consistent with the germline gene, which may arise from a read error. J is TRBJ2-1 and V is TRBV20-1; a weak D match, TRBD2 (5 bases). Germline V gives CDR1 DFQATT, CDR2 SNEGSKA (reference sequence). The CDR3 length is 10 residues. The CDR3 region has the DNA TGCAGAGCTAGTAGCGATGAGCAGTTCTTC. As protein: CRASSDEQFF.